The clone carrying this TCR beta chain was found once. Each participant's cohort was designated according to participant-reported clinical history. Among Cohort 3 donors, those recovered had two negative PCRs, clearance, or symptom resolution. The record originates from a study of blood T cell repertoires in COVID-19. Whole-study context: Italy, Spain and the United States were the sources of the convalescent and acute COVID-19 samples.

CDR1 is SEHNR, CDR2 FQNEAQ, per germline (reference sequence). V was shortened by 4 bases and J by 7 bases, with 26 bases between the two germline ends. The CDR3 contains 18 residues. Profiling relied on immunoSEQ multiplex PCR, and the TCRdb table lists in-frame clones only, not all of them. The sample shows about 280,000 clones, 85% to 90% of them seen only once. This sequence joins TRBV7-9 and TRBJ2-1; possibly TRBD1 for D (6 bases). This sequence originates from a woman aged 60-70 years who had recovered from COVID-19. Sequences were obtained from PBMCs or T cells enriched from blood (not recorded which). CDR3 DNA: TGTGCCAGCAGCTCCAAATACAGGGAAAAGAGTAGTTATAATGAGCAGTTCTTC. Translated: CASSSKYREKSSYNEQFF.